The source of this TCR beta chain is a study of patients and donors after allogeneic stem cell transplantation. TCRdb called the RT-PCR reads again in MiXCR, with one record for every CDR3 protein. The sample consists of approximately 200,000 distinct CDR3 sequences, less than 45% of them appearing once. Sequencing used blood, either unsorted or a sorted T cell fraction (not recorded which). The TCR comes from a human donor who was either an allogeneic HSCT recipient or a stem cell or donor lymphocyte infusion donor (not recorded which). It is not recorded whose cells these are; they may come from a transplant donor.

The CDR3 spells CASRTQGRGTGELFF. The CDR3 nucleotides read TGTGCCAGCAGAACGCAGGGTAGGGGCACCGGGGAGCTGTTTTTT. The V and J genes are TRBV2 and TRBJ2-2, with D possibly TRBD1 on 5 matching bases. Trimming removed 6 bases at V and 4 bases at J, with 15 bases between. This CDR3 comprises 15 residues. Per the germline V gene, CDR1 is SNHLY and CDR2 is FYNNEI.